Following are 25 T cell receptor beta chains from one sample sequenced in a study of T cell changes during pregnancy in multiple sclerosis. Produced via immunoSEQ multiplex PCR; TCRdb's table is partial and in-frame only. The sample has around 64,000 clones, 85% to 95% seen once. The material was CD8+ T cells from peripheral blood mononuclear cells, obtained in the third trimester of pregnancy. The receptors originated from a female donor with multiple sclerosis, enrolled in a pregnancy study.

The chain joins TRBV30 to TRBJ1-1; the match to TRBD1 covers 7 bases. This CDR3 spans 19 amino acids. Germline V gives CDR1 GTSNPN, CDR2 SVGIG (reference sequence). J gave up 4 bases and V 2 bases, and 22 bases lay outside the gene matches. The CDR3 loop reads CAWSSKKPGRGRRGTEAFF. CDR3 bases: TGTGCCTGGAGTTCCAAAAAACCCGGGAGGGGGCGGCGCGGCACTGAAGCTTTCTTT.

The chain has TRBV5-1 and TRBJ1-1; 7 nucleotides match TRBD1. This CDR3 has 14 residues. Germline assignment: CDR1 SGHRS and CDR2 YFSETQ. V lost 0 bases, J lost 7 bases, and 6 bases stayed unmatched. In DNA, the CDR3 is TGCGCCAGCAGCTTGGTTGCAGGGGGATTTGAAGCTTTCTTT. This translates into CASSLVAGGFEAFF.

The genes are TRBV9 and TRBJ2-1; D is undetermined. This CDR3 is built from 12 residues. The V and J ends lost 2 bases and 2 bases respectively, with 2 bases between them. Germline V gene lookup returns CDR1 SGDLS and CDR2 YYNGEE. CDR3 amino acids: CASSVTYNEQFF. CDR3 sequence (DNA): TGTGCCAGCAGCGTCACCTACAATGAGCAGTTCTTC.

This clone was counted once. The CDR3 coding sequence is TGTGCCAGCAGCTTAGATCCTCGGGGGAACTATGGCTACACCTTC. Translation: CASSLDPRGNYGYTF. V gene TRBV11-2 combines with J gene TRBJ1-2, with a weak D call TRBD1 (5 bases). Trimming pared 0 bases from V and 2 bases from J, leaving 10 bases between. Germline CDR1 reads SGHAT; CDR2 reads FQNNGV. The CDR3 sequence is 15 residues long.

The rearrangement joins TRBV5-1 to TRBJ1-5; D gene uncertain. Germline CDR1 and CDR2: SGHRS and YFSETQ. The CDR3 has 15 residues. The V end was cut by 0 bases, the J end by 0 bases, with 7 bases between. Written as DNA, the CDR3 is TGCGCCAGCAGCTTGGACGGTTATAGCAATCAGCCCCAGCATTTT. Translated, it gives CASSLDGYSNQPQHF.

This clone was detected once. V gene TRBV27 combines with J gene TRBJ2-7, with 7 positions matching TRBD1. The CDR3 runs to 14 residues. Germline assignment: CDR1 MNHEY and CDR2 SMNVEV (reference sequence). The trim removed 3 bases at V and 2 bases at J, leaving 4 bases unmatched. Written as DNA, the CDR3 is TGTGCCAGCAGTTTCCCGGACAGGACCTACGAGCAGTACTTC. Amino acid sequence: CASSFPDRTYEQYF.

The chain couples TRBV4-1 to TRBJ2-7; the D gene is possibly TRBD2 (8 bases). Trimming removed 0 bases at V and 3 bases at J, with 15 bases between. CDR1 MGHRA and CDR2 YSYEKL come from the germline V gene. This CDR3 comprises 16 residues. The CDR3 reads CASSQDPGGGRYEQYF. The CDR3 nucleotides are TGCGCCAGCAGCCAAGATCCGGGAGGGGGCCGCTACGAGCAGTACTTC.

This chain uses TRBV6-5 with TRBJ2-2, with TRBD2 as a possible D gene (5 bases). Trimming took 4 bases from V and 7 from J, leaving 10 bases between them. Germline CDR1 MNHEY, CDR2 SVGAGI. The CDR3 spans 13 residues. CDR3 residues: CASSFEGGGELFF. The CDR3 DNA sequence: TGTGCCAGCAGTTTTGAGGGTGGCGGGGAGCTGTTTTTT.

The rearrangement uses TRBV7-9 and TRBJ2-2; 7 bases agree with TRBD1. Germline V gene lookup returns CDR1 SEHNR and CDR2 FQNEAQ (reference sequence). The CDR3 length is 16 residues. V gave up 3 bases and J gave up 7 bases; unmatched junction bases: 11. The CDR3 nucleotides read TGTGCCAGCAGCTTTTCCCAGAGGGGGCGCGGCGGGGAGCTGTTTTTT. Translating it yields CASSFSQRGRGGELFF.

This chain connects TRBV7-9 to TRBJ1-2; 7 nucleotides agree with TRBD1. The CDR3 has 16 residues. Germline CDR1 is SEHNR and CDR2 is FQNEAQ (reference sequence). J was trimmed by 4 bases and V by 5 bases; bases with no gene match: 13. In DNA form, the CDR3 reads TGTGCCAGCAGCCCAGACGGACAGGCGAGTGTCTATGGCTACACCTTC. Translation gives CASSPDGQASVYGYTF.

This chain uses TRBV13 with TRBJ2-7; possibly TRBD1 for D (6 bases). Trimming took off 5 bases at V and 0 bases at J, with 11 bases between the two ends. Germline V CDR1 and CDR2: PRHDT, FYEKMQ (reference sequence). This CDR3 comprises 14 residues. The CDR3 region is CASSLRTASYEQYF. In DNA, the CDR3 is TGTGCCAGCAGCCTACGGACAGCCTCCTACGAGCAGTACTTC.

As for this clone: A single base separates this from a much larger clone, so it may be a read error. This specimen includes other DNA sequences encoding the same CDR3. J is TRBJ2-7 and V is TRBV4-2, with TRBD2 matching over 11 bases. The CDR3 has 15 amino acids. CDR1 LGHNA and CDR2 YNFKEQ come from the germline V gene. The chain's CDR3 is CASSQGLAGSYEQYF. CDR3 coding DNA: TGTGCCAGCAGTCAAGGACTAGCGGGCTCCTACGAGCAGTACTTC.

The gene calls are TRBV5-1 and TRBJ2-3; 11 bases are shared with TRBD2. The V segment lost 2 bases and the J segment 4 bases; nucleotides outside the gene matches: 15. Germline lookup yields CDR1 SGHRS and CDR2 YFSETQ. The CDR3 runs 19 residues. The CDR3 is CASSFDPGLADVRADTQYF. DNA of the CDR3: TGCGCCAGCAGCTTCGACCCGGGACTAGCGGACGTCCGCGCAGATACGCAGTATTTT.

The chain couples TRBV10-3 to TRBJ2-7; TRBD2 agrees at 8 bases. Losses at the gene ends were 8 bases for V and 1 base for J; bases not matched to a gene: 4. The CDR3 extends over 13 amino acids. CDR1 is ENHRY and CDR2 is SYGVKD in the germline V gene. The CDR3 spells CAIGASGSYEQYF. The DNA of the CDR3 is TGTGCCATCGGGGCTAGCGGGTCCTACGAGCAGTACTTC.

This sequence joins TRBV6-1 and TRBJ2-3; D gene unclear. The V gene's germline CDR1 is MNHNS and CDR2 SASEGT. This CDR3 has 14 amino acids. Trimming removed 4 bases at V and 4 bases at J, with 12 bases between. CDR3 loop: CASSVPGLSDTQYF. Here the CDR3 DNA reads TGTGCCAGCAGTGTTCCCGGGTTATCAGATACGCAGTATTTT.

This chain joins TRBV7-9 and TRBJ2-7, with 8 positions matching TRBD1. The germline V gene encodes CDR1 SEHNR and CDR2 FQNEAQ (reference sequence). The CDR3 loop spans 12 amino acids. The junction had 3 bases not matched to a gene; V was cut back by 8 bases and J by 3 bases. This CDR3 is CASGTGDYEQYF. DNA of the CDR3: TGTGCCAGCGGGACAGGAGACTACGAGCAGTACTTC.

The rearrangement uses TRBV29-1 and TRBJ1-2, with D perhaps TRBD1 (5 bases). V was trimmed by 6 bases and J by 6 bases, leaving 23 bases between them. The CDR3 totals 15 residues. Germline lookup yields CDR1 SQVTM and CDR2 ANQGSEA. DNA for the CDR3: TGCAGCGTGGGGGGGTGGGCAGGAACCCAGAATGGCTACACCTTC. Encoded protein: CSVGGWAGTQNGYTF.

V usage is TRBV2 and J usage is TRBJ2-6, with D possibly TRBD2 on 5 matching bases. The CDR3 covers 15 residues. The V and J ends lost 6 bases and 3 bases respectively, with 12 bases between them. Germline assignment: CDR1 SNHLY and CDR2 FYNNEI. The CDR3 bases are TGTGCCAGCAGGGACTCCCTAGATGGGGCCAACGTCCTGACTTTC. This translates into CASRDSLDGANVLTF.

The chain recombines TRBV2 with TRBJ2-3; D ambiguous. Germline CDR1 and CDR2: SNHLY and FYNNEI. The CDR3 has 12 residues. V dropped 6 bases and J dropped 3 bases, with 7 bases sitting between them. This chain's CDR3 is CASRAGTDTQYF. The CDR3 DNA is TGTGCCAGCAGGGCCGGGACAGATACGCAGTATTTT. Full variable domain (remainder filled in from reference TRBV2 and TRBJ2-3): EPEVTQTPSHQVTQMGQEVILRCVPISNHLYFYWYRQILGQKVEFLVSFYNNEISEKSEIFDDQFSVERPDGSNFTLKIRSTKLEDSAMYFCASRAGTDTQYFGPGTRLTVL.

This clone was found once. This chain connects TRBV19 to TRBJ1-5, with D uncertain. Germline V gene lookup returns CDR1 LNHDA and CDR2 SQIVND (reference sequence). With 1 base removed from V and 6 bases from J, the gap between germline ends came to 16 bases. The CDR3 sequence is 16 residues long. The CDR3 spells CASSIAGWSFGQPQHF. CDR3 nucleotide sequence: TGTGCCAGTAGTATAGCTGGTTGGAGTTTCGGTCAGCCCCAGCATTTT.

The rearrangement joins TRBV6-5 to TRBJ1-1; 7 nucleotides align to TRBD1. V lost 0 bases and J lost 5; bases outside the gene matches: 6. This CDR3 is 15 amino acids long. CDR1 MNHEY and CDR2 SVGAGI come from the germline V gene. As DNA, the CDR3 is TGTGCCAGCAGTTACTCCATACAGGGGACGACTGAAGCTTTCTTT. It encodes CASSYSIQGTTEAFF.

V usage is TRBV5-4 and J usage is TRBJ1-2, with D perhaps TRBD1 (5 bases). With 2 bases removed from V and 5 bases from J, the gap between germline ends came to 10 bases. Germline CDR1 SGHNT, CDR2 YYREEE (reference sequence). This CDR3 spans 13 amino acids. CDR3 nucleotide sequence: TGTGCCAGCAGCTTTTTGGGGGGTTATGGCTACACCTTC. Residues: CASSFLGGYGYTF. Based on the CDR3 plus reference TRBV5-4 and TRBJ1-2, the full variable domain is ETGVTQSPTHLIKTRGQQVTLRCSSQSGHNTVSWYQQALGQGPQFIFQYYREEENGRGNFPPRFSGLQFPNYSSELNVNALELDDSALYLCASSFLGGYGYTFGSGTRLTVV.

The chain links TRBV6-6 to TRBJ2-7; 8 bases fit TRBD1. Per the germline V gene, CDR1 is MNHNY and CDR2 is SVGAGI (reference sequence). Unmatched junction bases numbered 9, after V lost 9 bases and J lost 5 bases. This CDR3 is built from 13 residues. In DNA form, the CDR3 reads TGTGCCAGTATGGAGACAGGGGTTGACGAGCAGTACTTC. Amino acids: CASMETGVDEQYF.

The chain combines TRBV30 with TRBJ2-2, with 10 bases identical to TRBD2. CDR1 and CDR2 from the germline V gene are GTSNPN and SVGIG (reference sequence). CDR3 length equals 18 residues. The ends lost 0 bases at V and 4 bases at J; junction bases unmatched: 11. The CDR3 sequence: CAWSVSWLAGEGTGELFF. In DNA, the CDR3 is TGTGCCTGGAGTGTATCTTGGCTAGCGGGAGAAGGCACCGGGGAGCTGTTTTTT.

About this clone itself: Other DNA sequences within the sample encode an identical CDR3. The V call is TRBV19, the J call TRBJ1-1, with D possibly matching TRBD1 (5 bases). V was clipped by 5 bases and J by 1 base, with 11 bases between them. The CDR3 consists of 14 residues. Germline V gene lookup returns CDR1 LNHDA and CDR2 SQIVND (reference sequence). The CDR3: CASSWGGENTEAFF. DNA for the CDR3: TGTGCCAGTAGTTGGGGGGGAGAGAACACTGAAGCTTTCTTT.